What follows are 16 T cell receptor beta chains derived from one specimen sequenced in a study of blood T cell repertoires in COVID-19. Only in-frame clones appear in the TCRdb table, and some are missing; sequencing was by immunoSEQ multiplex PCR. The sample lists 35,000 to 40,000 clones, roughly 80% seen once, with 24% in the top ten. The material sequenced was peripheral blood. These TCRs come from a human donor with acute or convalescent COVID-19. The donor label of this sample is uncertain.

The genes are TRBV10-3 and TRBJ2-1; 15 nucleotides agree with TRBD2. The J segment lost 7 bases and the V segment lost 10 bases, leaving 5 bases of the junction unmatched. Germline CDR1 ENHRY, CDR2 SYGVKD. The CDR3 loop spans 14 amino acids. The DNA for the CDR3 is TGTGCCAGCCGGACTAGCGGGGGGGCAAATGAGCAGTTCTTC. As protein: CASRTSGGANEQFF.

This clone was picked up a small number of times. The rearrangement joins TRBV4-3 to TRBJ1-2; a possible D gene is TRBD1 (5 bases). Trimming left V 0 bases short and J 8 bases short, with 13 bases between. From germline, CDR1 is LGHNA and CDR2 YSLEER. The CDR3 is 14 residues long. DNA for the CDR3: TGCGCCAGCAGCCAAGAAGGGAAGGCAGGGGGCTACACCTTC. Translated, it gives CASSQEGKAGGYTF.

The chain carries TRBV6-5 and TRBJ2-7; TRBD1 might be the D (6 bases). The CDR3 runs 13 residues. Trimming stripped 8 bases from V and 0 bases from J, with 11 bases between. CDR1 is MNHEY, CDR2 SVGAGI, per germline. The CDR3: CASVAGDSYEQYF. DNA for the CDR3: TGTGCCAGCGTCGCAGGGGACTCCTACGAGCAGTACTTC.

The chain is built from TRBV5-8 and TRBJ2-1; TRBD2 matches at 7 bases. The CDR3 runs to 17 residues. Germline lookup yields CDR1 SGHTS and CDR2 YDEGEE. V gave up 0 bases and J gave up 1 base; unmatched junction bases: 7. The CDR3, as DNA: TGTGCCAGCAGCTTGGACCTCGGCGGGGGATCCTACAATGAGCAGTTCTTC. It encodes CASSLDLGGGSYNEQFF.

This rearrangement joins TRBV5-1 to TRBJ2-3; 8 bases are shared with TRBD1. The CDR3 extends over 14 amino acids. The V gene end was trimmed by 7 bases and the J gene end by 2 bases; junction bases not matched to a gene: 6. Germline V CDR1 and CDR2: SGHRS, YFSETQ. The CDR3 nucleotides are TGCGCCAGCTGTAGGACAGGGTTCACAGATACGCAGTATTTT. It translates to CASCRTGFTDTQYF. Filled out from reference TRBV5-1 and TRBJ2-3, the complete variable domain reads KAGVTQTPRYLIKTRGQQVTLSCSPISGHRSVSWYQQTPGQGLQFLFEYFSETQRNKGNFPGRFSGRQFSNSRSEMNVSTLELGDSALYLCASCRTGFTDTQYFGPGTRLTVL.

This clone turned up a few times. This chain joins TRBV29-1 and TRBJ2-6; TRBD1 agrees at 7 bases. Trimming removed 7 bases from V and 4 bases from J; junction bases left unmatched: 13. The CDR3 covers 16 residues. CDR1 is SQVTM and CDR2 is ANQGSEA in the germline V gene. DNA of the CDR3: TGCAGCGGCGAGGGACAGCCGGGCGGGGGGGCCAACGTCCTGACTTTC. Translated, it gives CSGEGQPGGGANVLTF.

This chain's CDR3 is CASSLEPSGSADTQYF. CDR3 DNA sequence: TGCGCCAGCAGCTTGGAACCTAGCGGGAGCGCAGATACGCAGTATTTT. This chain uses TRBV5-1 with TRBJ2-3; 10 bases fit TRBD2. The ends lost 0 bases at V and 4 bases at J; junction bases unmatched: 5. Germline V gene data show CDR1 as SGHRS and CDR2 as YFSETQ. The CDR3 is 16 amino acids.

The rearrangement uses TRBV6-2 or TRBV6-3 and TRBJ2-1, with TRBD2 identical over 12 bases. The CDR3 covers 15 residues. Germline CDR1 MNHEY, CDR2 SVGEGT. V trimming: 0 bases; J trimming: 9 bases; junction bases outside the gene matches: 3. The CDR3 region has the DNA TGTGCCAGCAGTTACTCGACTAGCGGGAGTAGTGAGCAGTTCTTC. It yields the protein CASSYSTSGSSEQFF.

This chain connects TRBV5-5 to TRBJ1-6; 7 bases agree with TRBD1. V was clipped by 7 bases and J by 0 bases; unmatched bases: 7. This CDR3 is 16 amino acids long. The germline V gene has CDR1 SGHKS and CDR2 YYEKEE (reference sequence). The CDR3 nucleotides read TGTGCCAGCGAAAGGGGGCAGAGCTCCTATAATTCACCCCTCCACTTT. Amino acid sequence: CASERGQSSYNSPLHF.

CDR3 in DNA: TGCGCCAGCAGCCAAGATGGGGGCCCAAGGGAAAAACTGTTTTTT. It is translated as CASSQDGGPREKLFF. This chain uses TRBV4-3 with TRBJ1-4; D is perhaps TRBD1 (6 bases). Trimming took off 0 bases at V and 8 bases at J, with 13 bases between the two ends. Germline assignment: CDR1 LGHNA and CDR2 YSLEER. The CDR3 totals 15 residues.

The genes are TRBV10-1 and TRBJ1-5, with 9 bases aligning to TRBD1. V lost 8 bases to trimming and J lost 4 bases; unmatched junction nucleotides: 0. Germline lookup yields CDR1 WNHNN and CDR2 SYGVQD (reference sequence). There are 12 residues in the CDR3. The CDR3 DNA reads as TGCGCCAGCGGGACAGGGAATCAGCCCCAGCATTTT. This codes for CASGTGNQPQHF.

This clone showed up just a few times. Here the CDR3 DNA reads TGTGCCAGCAGTTTAGGGGGCAGCTATAATTCACCCCTCCACTTT. Protein: CASSLGGSYNSPLHF. The chain uses TRBV28 and TRBJ1-6; D may be TRBD1 (6 bases). Trimming took 2 bases from V and 3 from J, leaving 8 bases between them. The CDR3 consists of 15 residues. Germline V lookup: CDR1 MDHEN, CDR2 SYDVKM.

This clone was seen just once. The V gene is TRBV6-1, the J gene TRBJ1-1, with D uncertain. The V gene lost 3 bases and the J gene lost 8 bases, with 7 bases spanning the gap. CDR1 and CDR2 (germline): MNHNS, SASEGT. The CDR3 has 11 residues. For the CDR3, the DNA is TGTGCCAGCAGTGAGCGGCGAGAAGCTTTCTTT. This gives the protein CASSERREAFF.

The chain uses TRBV27 and TRBJ2-7; 8 positions agree with TRBD2. The germline V gene has CDR1 MNHEY and CDR2 SMNVEV (reference sequence). The CDR3 consists of 16 residues. V was clipped by 3 bases and J by 7 bases; unmatched bases: 14. CDR3 residues: CASSFVSGRKTGEQYF. Here the CDR3 DNA reads TGTGCCAGCAGTTTCGTGAGCGGGAGAAAGACCGGTGAGCAGTACTTC.

The rearrangement joins TRBV19 to TRBJ1-6; D not certain. Between the trimmed V and J ends, which lost 5 bases and 6 bases, there was a span of 14 bases. The CDR3 consists of 15 residues. Germline V gene lookup returns CDR1 LNHDA and CDR2 SQIVND (reference sequence). CDR3 amino acids: CASSLMAQVNSPLHF. For the CDR3, the DNA is TGTGCCAGTAGTCTCATGGCGCAGGTTAATTCACCCCTCCACTTT.

The V and J genes are TRBV6-5 and TRBJ1-5; 11 bases are shared with TRBD1. The ends lost 10 bases at V and 4 bases at J; junction bases unmatched: 6. This CDR3 region has 14 residues. Germline V gene lookup returns CDR1 MNHEY and CDR2 SVGAGI. CDR3 loop: CATRGTGGNQPQHF. CDR3 bases: TGTGCCACCCGCGGGACAGGGGGTAATCAGCCCCAGCATTTT.